This section outlines one TCR beta chain sequence together with its context. This CDR3 is built from 14 residues. Germline V CDR1 and CDR2: SNHLY, FYNNEI. V lost 6 bases, J lost 4 bases, and 8 bases stayed unmatched. These data come from a study of blood T cell repertoires in COVID-19. Looking at the study overall: Donors in the United States, Italy and Spain gave samples during acute or convalescent COVID-19. PBMCs, B-cell-depleted T cells, or T cells were the source of the cDNA or gDNA that made up the material.

Original analysis: Estimated nucleated cell counts came from reference gene primer amplification. Clones were read by immunoSEQ multiplex PCR, and TCRdb kept only the in-frame ones, dropping some. For V, J and clone size, that table is used; D and trimming come from the DNA. The table includes some 360,000 clones, more than 70% detected once. The genes are TRBV2 and TRBJ1-2, with 7 nucleotides matching TRBD1. The sequenced material came from peripheral blood. This clonotype was sampled from a woman aged 55-75 years with COVID-19, enrolled during active disease. The CDR3 bases are TGTGCCAGCAGATCCGACAGGGAGATCTATGGCTACACCTTC. Its protein product is CASRSDREIYGYTF.